What follows is one T cell receptor beta chain and its context. Its antigen is unknown. Terminally differentiated effector memory CD45RA+ cells were excluded by CCR7 positive selection of CD45RO-negative cells. Each of the donors was a healthy adult who was HIV-negative and had not had a recent acute infection or vaccination. These data are taken from a study of shared clonotypes between healthy human individuals. Study results and caveats: Sequencing depth was expected to affect clonotype sharing among donors. Some clonotypes were shared by all four sorted-subset donors, while others were not shared. The non-shared ones had lower generation probabilities than the shared ones.

An assay was performed, and its level was deep. This table comes from immunoSEQ multiplex PCR, and its TCRdb copy is limited to in-frame clones, with some not included. Of 1.5 million to 2.5 million clones in the sample, just under 95% were seen once. Germline CDR1 is SGHNT and CDR2 is YYREEE (reference sequence). The CDR3 extends over 14 amino acids. Unmatched junction bases numbered 5, after V lost 4 bases and J lost 5 bases. The sample consisted of naive CD8+ T cells sorted from blood. The TCR sequence derives from a man between 18 and 29 years old in good health. The chain combines TRBV5-4 with TRBJ1-1; 10 positions agree with TRBD1. DNA for the CDR3: TGTGCCAGCAGCCCGGACAGGGGGTCGACTGAAGCTTTCTTT. This encodes CASSPDRGSTEAFF.